The 31 T cell receptor beta chains reported below all come from one sample, sequenced in a study of CD4 and CD8 cells across lung adenocarcinoma regions. MiXCR, applied by TCRdb to the PCR reads, yields one record per CDR3 protein. Of around 15,000 distinct CDR3 sequences in the sample, around 53% were seen once. Sequencing was done on a sample of CD8+ T cells from the center of a lung tumor. These receptors were taken from a female donor with lung adenocarcinoma. The CD4 and CD8 labels of this study may be unreliable.

In regard to this clonotype: At one boundary the junction diverges from the germline segment, which might be a read error. The chain couples TRBV6-5 to TRBJ2-3; TRBD2 aligns across 9 bases. The germline V gene has CDR1 MNHEY and CDR2 SVGAGI. The CDR3 sequence is 19 residues long. The CDR3 coding sequence is TGTGCCAGCGGTTACACTTCGGGTATCGAGCGGGGGGACACAGATACGCAGTATTTT. Amino acid sequence: CASGYTSGIERGDTDTQYF.

This clonotype was found a few times. The chain joins TRBV6-5 to TRBJ2-7, with D possibly matching TRBD1 (5 bases). The CDR3 extends over 15 amino acids. The germline gives CDR1 MNHEY, CDR2 SVGAGI. Trimming removed 3 bases from V and 2 bases from J, with 14 bases in between. Here the CDR3 DNA reads TGTGCCAGCAGTTATTCAGGGATCCCAACCTACGAGCAGTACTTC. Amino acids: CASSYSGIPTYEQYF.

The table lists this clonotype with a few counts. The genes are TRBV12-3 or TRBV12-4 and TRBJ1-1; no reliable D call. V gave up 2 bases and J gave up 11 bases, with 12 bases separating them. There are 12 residues in the CDR3. DNA of the CDR3: TGTGCCAGCAGTTTAATGGGGTTAAATGCTTTCTTT. The encoded protein is CASSLMGLNAFF.

This clonotype was counted once. The gene calls are TRBV6-1 and TRBJ2-4; weak D call: TRBD2 (5 bases). V was shortened by 5 bases and J by 7 bases, with 9 bases between the two germline ends. CDR1 is MNHNS, CDR2 SASEGT, per germline. This CDR3 has 12 residues. Here the CDR3 DNA reads TGTGCCAGCAGTAGGGAGCTTAACATTCAGTACTTC. As protein: CASSRELNIQYF.

This rearrangement joins TRBV6-5 to TRBJ2-1; 8 bases are shared with TRBD2. Looked up from germline, CDR1 is MNHEY and CDR2 is SVGAGI. Unmatched junction bases numbered 3, after V lost 0 bases and J lost 5 bases. The CDR3 has 15 amino acids. CDR3 protein: CASSYSAGANNEQFF. The CDR3 bases are TGTGCCAGCAGTTACTCAGCGGGAGCGAACAATGAGCAGTTCTTC.

CDR3 region: CAGSGGGRQETQYF. The CDR3 DNA sequence: TGTGCGGGCAGCGGGGGGGGACGCCAAGAGACCCAGTACTTC. The chain recombines TRBV25-1 with TRBJ2-5; TRBD2 agrees at 10 bases. The CDR3 is 14 residues long. From germline, CDR1 is MGHDK and CDR2 SYGVNS. Together with reference TRBV25-1 and TRBJ2-5, the CDR3 gives the full variable domain: EADIYQTPRYLVIGTGKKITLECSQTMGHDKMYWYQQDPGMELHLIHYSYGVNSTEKGDLSSESTVSRIRTEHFPLTLESARPSHTSQYLCAGSGGGRQETQYFGPGTRLLVL.

This clonotype appeared many times. The chain couples TRBV25-1 to TRBJ2-3; D remains ambiguous. The CDR3 runs to 12 residues. The germline V gene has CDR1 MGHDK and CDR2 SYGVNS. V was trimmed by 7 bases and J by 2 bases, leaving 7 bases between them. CDR3 sequence (DNA): TGTGCCAGCAATATAAACACAGATACGCAGTATTTT. This gives the protein CASNINTDTQYF.

The rearrangement uses TRBV15 and TRBJ2-5, with TRBD1 identical over 8 bases. CDR3 length equals 12 residues. V trimming: 11 bases; J trimming: 6 bases; junction bases outside the gene matches: 8. CDR1 is LNHNV, CDR2 YYDKDF, per germline (reference sequence). CDR3 in amino acids: CASSGTGKTQYF. CDR3 nucleotide sequence: TGTGCCTCGTCCGGGACAGGAAAGACCCAGTACTTC. The full variable domain, completed using reference TRBV15 and TRBJ2-5, is DAMVIQNPRYQVTQFGKPVTLSCSQTLNHNVMYWYQQKSSQAPKLLFHYYDKDFNNEADTPDNFQSRRPNTSFCFLDIRSPGLGDTAMYLCASSGTGKTQYFGPGTRLLVL.

This clonotype was recorded many times. This chain links TRBV6-1 with TRBJ2-7, with D perhaps matching TRBD2 (5 bases). Trimming cost V 6 bases and J 0 bases, with 6 bases left between them. Per the germline V gene, CDR1 is MNHNS and CDR2 is SASEGT. This CDR3 has 12 residues. The CDR3 spells CASRDFSYEQYF. The CDR3 DNA is TGTGCCAGCAGGGACTTCTCCTACGAGCAGTACTTC.

This clonotype was seen ten or more times. The chain recombines TRBV6-1 with TRBJ2-5; 8 bases fit TRBD2. The DNA matches TRBJ2-7 better at its end, which makes the J call doubtful. This CDR3 contains 14 residues. Germline V gives CDR1 MNHNS, CDR2 SASEGT. The CDR3 DNA reads as TGTGCCAGCAGTGATGCGGGGGGTCAGGACGAGCAGTACTTC. Translated: CASSDAGGQDEQYF.

This clonotype is medium-sized within its sample. This chain connects TRBV27 to TRBJ1-3; no clear D. Germline V gene lookup returns CDR1 MNHEY and CDR2 SMNVEV (reference sequence). The CDR3 covers 13 residues. V dropped 0 bases and J dropped 2 bases, with 2 bases sitting between them. The CDR3 region has the DNA TGTGCCAGCAGTTTATCACCTGGAAACACCATATATTTT. Its protein is CASSLSPGNTIYF.

The chain is built from TRBV6-5 and TRBJ2-1; D not resolved. The germline gives CDR1 MNHEY, CDR2 SVGAGI. The CDR3 contains 14 residues. The V and J ends lost 1 base and 6 bases respectively, with 10 bases between them. CDR3 coding DNA: TGTGCCAGCAGTTACTTGGGCGGACGCAATGAGCAGTTCTTC. As protein: CASSYLGGRNEQFF.

The rearrangement joins TRBV30 to TRBJ1-2, with D perhaps matching TRBD1 (5 bases). The CDR3 loop spans 14 amino acids. V gave up 2 bases and J gave up 3 bases, with 13 bases separating them. Looked up from germline, CDR1 is GTSNPN and CDR2 is SVGIG (reference sequence). This chain's CDR3 is CAWSSSGTYYGYTF. CDR3 nucleotide sequence: TGTGCCTGGAGTAGTTCGGGGACGTACTATGGCTACACCTTC.

Of note for this clonotype: One end of the junction fails to match germline, which may point to a read error. The chain employs TRBV6-1 and TRBJ2-3; 9 bases agree with TRBD2. Germline lookup yields CDR1 MNHNS and CDR2 SASEGT. CDR3 size: 14 residues. CDR3 protein: CGSTEAGGKDTQYF. The CDR3, as DNA: TGTGGCAGCACGGAAGCGGGGGGCAAAGATACTCAGTATTTC.

The V call is TRBV6-1, the J call TRBJ2-4; 8 positions match TRBD2. This CDR3 contains 15 residues. Germline V lookup: CDR1 MNHNS, CDR2 SASEGT. DNA for the CDR3: TGTGCGAGGAGTCCCGGGGGGGGGGGCCAAAACATTCAGTACTTC. This codes for CARSPGGGGQNIQYF.

The chain carries TRBV27 and TRBJ2-7; perhaps TRBD1 as D (6 bases). V gave up 4 bases and J gave up 0 bases, with 10 bases separating them. The germline CDR1 and CDR2 sequences are MNHEY and SMNVEV (reference sequence). The CDR3 is 14 residues long. The CDR3 DNA reads TGTGCCAGCAGTTCCGGGGACAACTCCTACGAGCAGTACTTC. This translates into CASSSGDNSYEQYF.

This sequence joins TRBV6-1 and TRBJ2-4; weak D call: TRBD1 (5 bases). CDR1 and CDR2 (germline): MNHNS, SASEGT. This CDR3 contains 14 residues. V shed 6 bases and J shed 13 bases, with 22 bases lying between them. This CDR3 is CASRGVGRKDMQYF. The CDR3 nucleotides are TGTGCCAGCAGGGGCGTGGGGCGCAAAGATATGCAGTACTTC.

In its sample, this clonotype was seen a few times. The chain links TRBV7-9 to TRBJ2-3; D gene uncertain. Germline assignment: CDR1 SEHNR and CDR2 FQNEAQ (reference sequence). This CDR3 is 15 amino acids long. Between the trimmed V and J ends, which lost 2 bases and 0 bases, there was a span of 9 bases. CDR3 coding DNA: TGTGCCAGCAGCTTACGGAAGTCGAGCACAGATACGCAGTATTTT. This gives the protein CASSLRKSSTDTQYF. The full variable domain, completed using reference TRBV7-9 and TRBJ2-3, is DTGVSQNPRHKITKRGQNVTFRCDPISEHNRLYWYRQTLGQGPEFLTYFQNEAQLEKSRLLSDRFSAERPKGSFSTLEIQRTEQGDSAMYLCASSLRKSSTDTQYFGPGTRLTVL.

J is TRBJ1-1 and V is TRBV3-1; D uncertain. Germline V gene data show CDR1 as LGHDT and CDR2 as YNNKEL (reference sequence). CDR3 size: 13 residues. V lost 0 bases to trimming and J lost 7 bases, with 9 bases between them. The chain's CDR3 is CASSQDLADEAFF. For the CDR3, the DNA is TGTGCCAGCAGCCAAGACTTGGCAGATGAAGCTTTCTTT.

This sequence joins TRBV30 and TRBJ2-1; D may be TRBD2 (5 bases). The CDR3 length is 18 residues. Looked up from germline, CDR1 is GTSNPN and CDR2 is SVGIG (reference sequence). The V and J ends lost 0 bases and 4 bases respectively, with 22 bases between them. For the CDR3, the DNA is TGTGCCTGGAGTGTACGGGTCAGGAGGTATCGGGCTTACAATGAGCAGTTCTTC. Residues: CAWSVRVRRYRAYNEQFF.

This clonotype has more than one count but fewer than ten. The chain couples TRBV6-1 to TRBJ2-2; 7 nucleotides align to TRBD2. CDR1 and CDR2 (germline): MNHNS, SASEGT. CDR3 length: 15 residues. After removal of 0 bases from V and 6 bases from J, the junction contained 4 bases not matched to a gene. CDR3 residues: CASSEAAGEAGELFF. In DNA form, the CDR3 reads TGTGCCAGCAGTGAAGCGGCGGGAGAGGCCGGGGAGCTGTTTTTT.

The V and J genes are TRBV6-5 and TRBJ2-1, with a possible D match to TRBD2 (5 bases). The end of the DNA fits TRBJ2-3 better, so the J call may be wrong. This CDR3 spans 15 amino acids. Germline values: CDR1 MNHEY, CDR2 SVGAGI. CDR3 sequence (DNA): TGTGCCAGCAGATTCTCCGGGATTAGCGCAAATGCGCAGTATTTT. Translated, it gives CASRFSGISANAQYF.

This chain uses TRBV3-1 with TRBJ1-6, with D perhaps matching TRBD1 (5 bases). The CDR3 runs 16 residues. Germline-derived CDR1 and CDR2 are LGHDT and YNNKEL (reference sequence). Trimming removed 4 bases from V and 3 bases from J, with 13 bases in between. This chain's CDR3 is CASSPRGQGYNSPLHF. As DNA, the CDR3 is TGTGCCAGCAGCCCCCGAGGCCAGGGCTATAATTCACCCCTCCACTTT.

This clonotype occurred once. The gene calls are TRBV6-1 and TRBJ2-4, with TRBD1 matching over 7 bases. CDR3 length: 16 residues. Germline V gene sequence: CDR1 MNHNS, CDR2 SASEGT. The CDR3 coding sequence is TGTGCGAGCCGTCCTAGGGGGCTGCGAGCCAAAAACATTCAGTACTTC. Its protein is CASRPRGLRAKNIQYF.

In its sample, this clonotype was seen a few times. J is TRBJ2-5 and V is TRBV25-1; 8 bases are a match to TRBD1. CDR3 length: 15 amino acids. Germline V gives CDR1 MGHDK, CDR2 SYGVNS. Losses at the gene ends were 5 bases for V and 5 bases for J; bases not matched to a gene: 10. CDR3: CASSPGTGWEETQYF. Here the CDR3 DNA reads TGTGCCAGCAGTCCCGGGACAGGATGGGAGGAGACCCAGTACTTC.

In this sample, this clonotype turned up a few times. The V gene is TRBV6-2 or TRBV6-3, the J gene TRBJ1-2, with D tentatively TRBD1 (5 bases). The CDR3 length is 15 residues. V gave up 10 bases and J gave up 0 bases, with 18 bases separating them. Germline V gene sequence: CDR1 MNHEY, CDR2 SVGEGT. CDR3 region: CATREGNTANYGYTF. Written as DNA, the CDR3 is TGTGCCACCAGGGAGGGAAATACGGCTAACTATGGCTACACCTTC.

This sequence joins TRBV4-1 and TRBJ2-4; TRBD2 might be the D (7 bases). Looked up from germline, CDR1 is MGHRA and CDR2 is YSYEKL. The CDR3 sequence is 18 residues long. Trimming took off 1 base at V and 10 bases at J, with 26 bases between the two ends. This CDR3 reads CASSQADGGRGATDIQYF. CDR3 sequence (DNA): TGCGCCAGCAGCCAAGCAGACGGGGGGCGGGGAGCCACAGATATTCAGTACTTC.

The sample holds one count of this clonotype. The V gene is TRBV6-1, the J gene TRBJ2-5; D is possibly TRBD1 (5 bases). Germline V gene lookup returns CDR1 MNHNS and CDR2 SASEGT. CDR3 length: 17 amino acids. V dropped 1 base and J dropped 11 bases, with 26 bases sitting between them. This CDR3 reads CASSEVLPGPHEGVQYF. The CDR3 DNA reads as TGTGCCAGCAGTGAAGTACTGCCAGGGCCACACGAAGGGGTGCAGTACTTC.

The genes are TRBV6-5 and TRBJ1-5, with D perhaps TRBD1 (5 bases). Trimming took off 6 bases at V and 2 bases at J, with 17 bases between the two ends. The germline gives CDR1 MNHEY, CDR2 SVGAGI. This CDR3 has 16 residues. CDR3 protein: CASRFSGTSGNQPQHF. The CDR3 nucleotides are TGTGCCAGCAGATTCTCCGGGACTAGCGGCAATCAGCCCCAGCATTTT.

A word on this clonotype: The germline gene is not matched at one end of the junction; a read error may be the cause. This chain links TRBV6-1 with TRBJ2-5; maybe TRBD2 (6 bases). Germline CDR1 is MNHNS and CDR2 is SASEGT. The CDR3 has 17 amino acids. CDR3 nucleotide sequence: TGTGCCAGCAGTGGGGGACTCGCGGGCCGTGACACAGATACCCAGTATTTC. It yields the protein CASSGGLAGRDTDTQYF.

With respect to this clonotype: The junction departs from the called germline gene at one end, perhaps through a read error. The chain is built from TRBV6-1 and TRBJ2-1; D is perhaps TRBD2 (7 bases). The CDR3 is made up of 14 amino acids. The germline V gene has CDR1 MNHNS and CDR2 SASEGT. In DNA, the CDR3 is TGTGCCAGCAGTGACCGGGGGGACACGAGGGAGCAGTTCTTT. It specifies CASSDRGDTREQFF.